Presented here are 15 T cell receptor beta chains from one specimen sequenced in a study of cytomegalovirus exposure and HLA in healthy donors. The study ran its PCR with 60 Vbeta and 13 Jbeta primers. Repertoires were generated with immunoSEQ multiplex PCR, while TCRdb's copy carries only in-frame clones and drops some. The sample shows 150,000 to 200,000 clones, roughly 77% of them seen only once. The sequenced sample was PBMCs. The receptors here all came from a man younger than 35 in good health and CMV-seropositive.

This chain uses TRBV29-1 with TRBJ2-1; 11 bases are shared with TRBD2. The trim removed 4 bases at V and 3 bases at J, leaving 11 bases unmatched. The germline V gene has CDR1 SQVTM and CDR2 ANQGSEA. The CDR3 length is 17 residues. The CDR3 here is CSVAGATSGGFYNEQFF. CDR3 nucleotide sequence: TGCAGCGTTGCAGGAGCTACTAGCGGGGGTTTCTACAATGAGCAGTTCTTC.

The chain couples TRBV7-2 to TRBJ2-7; TRBD2 matches 8 bases. The CDR3 length is 14 residues. V gave up 5 bases and J gave up 3 bases; unmatched junction bases: 6. CDR1 and CDR2 from the germline V gene are SGHTA and FQGNSA. DNA for the CDR3: TGTGCCAGCAGCCTTAGCGGGGCCATCTACGAGCAGTACTTC. It translates to CASSLSGAIYEQYF.

Here the CDR3 reads CASSTTGLTGNTIYF. CDR3 sequence (DNA): TGTGCCAGCAGCACGACAGGTCTCACTGGAAACACCATATATTTT. This chain joins TRBV7-2 and TRBJ1-3; possibly TRBD1 for D (6 bases). Trimming removed 5 bases at V and 2 bases at J, with 13 bases between. CDR1 and CDR2 (germline): SGHTA, FQGNSA. The CDR3 loop spans 15 amino acids. The entire variable domain, with the rest obtained from reference TRBV7-2 and TRBJ1-3, is as follows: GAGVSQSPSNKVTEKGKDVELRCDPISGHTALYWYRQSLGQGLEFLIYFQGNSAPDKSGLPSDRFSAERTGGSVSTLTIQRTQQEDSAVYLCASSTTGLTGNTIYFGEGSWLTVV.

This clone was seen more than once but under ten times. The chain has TRBV28 and TRBJ1-1; no clear D. Germline CDR1 is MDHEN and CDR2 is SYDVKM. The CDR3 is made up of 17 amino acids. Trimming stripped 8 bases from V and 5 bases from J, with 27 bases between. The CDR3 DNA is TGTGCCAGCTCGACTCTTCAGTGGGGAGCTCGGCGGACTGAAGCTTTCTTT. Its protein is CASSTLQWGARRTEAFF.

This clone was observed a single time. The CDR3 protein is CASSTGLAGGTYNEQFF. In DNA form, the CDR3 reads TGTGCCAGCAGCACCGGACTAGCGGGAGGCACCTACAATGAGCAGTTCTTC. The chain has TRBV5-4 and TRBJ2-1, with TRBD2 matching over 14 bases. With V trimmed by 4 bases and J by 2 bases, 5 bases remained unmatched. Germline values: CDR1 SGHNT, CDR2 YYREEE (reference sequence). The CDR3 runs to 17 residues.

The V call is TRBV28, the J call TRBJ2-5, with D maybe TRBD2 (5 bases). Germline loops: CDR1 MDHEN, CDR2 SYDVKM. The CDR3 is made up of 16 amino acids. V was trimmed by 5 bases and J by 0 bases, leaving 16 bases between them. The CDR3 sequence: CASSPGQRKYQETQYF. CDR3 DNA: TGTGCCAGCAGTCCGGGCCAGCGGAAGTACCAAGAGACCCAGTACTTC.

The chain joins TRBV5-8 to TRBJ1-5; D ambiguous. With 0 bases removed from V and 9 bases from J, the gap between germline ends came to 10 bases. This CDR3 has 13 amino acids. CDR1 is SGHTS, CDR2 YDEGEE, per germline. DNA of the CDR3: TGTGCCAGCAGCTTGGATCGGAGTGTGCCCCAGCATTTT. It translates to CASSLDRSVPQHF.

This clone was seen only a few times. V is TRBV7-6 and J is TRBJ1-1; D is possibly TRBD1 (6 bases). This CDR3 comprises 14 residues. Trimming shortened V by 4 bases and J by 1 base, and 10 bases separated the two germline ends. The germline CDR1 and CDR2 sequences are SGHVS and FNYEAQ. As DNA, the CDR3 is TGTGCCAGCAGCTCGAAACAGGGGAACACTGAAGCTTTCTTT. This codes for CASSSKQGNTEAFF. Combining the CDR3 with reference TRBV7-6 and TRBJ1-1 gives the whole variable domain GAGVSQSPRYKVTKRGQDVALRCDPISGHVSLYWYRQALGQGPEFLTYFNYEAQQDKSGLPNDRFSAERPEGSISTLTIQRTEQRDSAMYRCASSSKQGNTEAFFGQGTRLTVV.

V and J are TRBV9 and TRBJ2-1, with 9 bases that match TRBD1. From germline, CDR1 is SGDLS and CDR2 YYNGEE. The CDR3 is made up of 16 amino acids. V shed 4 bases, J shed 2 bases, and the junction held 7 bases outside the gene matches. This chain's CDR3 is CASSPRDREPYNEQFF. The CDR3 DNA reads as TGTGCCAGCAGCCCTCGGGACAGGGAGCCCTACAATGAGCAGTTCTTC.

This clone has a handful of counts. The rearrangement uses TRBV19 and TRBJ1-1; tentatively, D is TRBD1 (6 bases). V lost 3 bases, J lost 1 base, and 12 bases lay in between. The germline V gene encodes CDR1 LNHDA and CDR2 SQIVND (reference sequence). There are 15 residues in the CDR3. The CDR3 sequence is CASSIKTGGNTEAFF. DNA of the CDR3: TGTGCCAGTAGTATCAAGACAGGAGGGAACACTGAAGCTTTCTTT.

This rearrangement joins TRBV19 to TRBJ1-1, with TRBD1 matching 7 bases. The germline CDR1 and CDR2 sequences are LNHDA and SQIVND (reference sequence). This CDR3 spans 12 amino acids. Germline trimming cut 5 bases from V and 4 bases from J; bases unmatched to any gene: 1. The CDR3 bases are TGTGCCAGTAGTGGGACAGTCACTGAAGCTTTCTTT. Its translation is CASSGTVTEAFF.

This sequence joins TRBV5-1 and TRBJ2-7; D remains unclear. V was cut by 2 bases and J by 2 bases, with 8 bases left in between. Germline assignment: CDR1 SGHRS and CDR2 YFSETQ. CDR3 length: 13 amino acids. Here the CDR3 reads CASSLSWPYEQYF. The DNA for the CDR3 is TGCGCCAGCAGCTTATCATGGCCCTACGAGCAGTACTTC.

The chain carries TRBV9 and TRBJ1-1; no firm D call. This CDR3 has 15 amino acids. Trimming removed 0 bases from V and 0 bases from J, with 9 bases in between. The germline V gene has CDR1 SGDLS and CDR2 YYNGEE. The CDR3 nucleotides read TGTGCCAGCAGCGTAGGAACAGAGATGAACACTGAAGCTTTCTTT. Translated, it gives CASSVGTEMNTEAFF.

The V gene is TRBV9, the J gene TRBJ2-1; D unresolved. Deletions cut 5 bases from V and 15 bases from J, with 21 bases between. The CDR3 runs 13 residues. Germline assignment: CDR1 SGDLS and CDR2 YYNGEE. CDR3 DNA sequence: TGTGCCAGCAGTCCAGATACTCAGCGTAGTTTGTTCTTC. This codes for CASSPDTQRSLFF.

The genes are TRBV28 and TRBJ2-7; D is undetermined. CDR3 length: 13 residues. Trimming cost V 3 bases and J 0 bases, with 6 bases left between them. CDR1 and CDR2 from the germline V gene are MDHEN and SYDVKM. The CDR3 loop is CASSFRSSYEQYF. DNA for the CDR3: TGTGCCAGCAGTTTCAGAAGCTCCTACGAGCAGTACTTC.